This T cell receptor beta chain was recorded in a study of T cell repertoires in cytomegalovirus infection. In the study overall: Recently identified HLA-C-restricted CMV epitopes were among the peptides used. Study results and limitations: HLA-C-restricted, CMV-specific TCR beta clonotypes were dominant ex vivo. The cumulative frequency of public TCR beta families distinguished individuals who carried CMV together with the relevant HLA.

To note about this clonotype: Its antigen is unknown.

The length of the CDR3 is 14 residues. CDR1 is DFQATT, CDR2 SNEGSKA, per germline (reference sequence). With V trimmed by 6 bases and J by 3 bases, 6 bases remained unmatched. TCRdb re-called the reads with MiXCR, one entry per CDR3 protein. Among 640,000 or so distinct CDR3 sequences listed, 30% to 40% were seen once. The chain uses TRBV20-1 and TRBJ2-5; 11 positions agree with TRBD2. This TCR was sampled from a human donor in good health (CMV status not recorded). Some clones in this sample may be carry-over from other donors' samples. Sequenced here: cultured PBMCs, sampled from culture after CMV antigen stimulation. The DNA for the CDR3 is TGCAGTGCCCCTAAGGGACTAGCGGAAGAGACCCAGTACTTC. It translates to CSAPKGLAEETQYF.